This T cell receptor (beta chain) was identified during a study of immune characterization of retroperitoneal liposarcoma. The CDR3 runs to 15 residues. V gave up 3 bases and J gave up 1 base, with 13 bases separating them. CDR1 and CDR2 (germline): SGHRS, YFSETQ. MiXCR, applied by TCRdb to the PCR reads, yields one record per CDR3 protein. This table has about 10,000 distinct CDR3 sequences, 20% to 30% appearing once. Sequenced: blood. The chain employs TRBV5-1 and TRBJ1-1, with D possibly matching TRBD1 (5 bases). This receptor was obtained from a male donor with retroperitoneal liposarcoma. Here the CDR3 DNA reads TGCGCCAGCAGCTCTCGGGGGGGTTCGAACACTGAAGCTTTCTTT. Protein product: CASSSRGGSNTEAFF.